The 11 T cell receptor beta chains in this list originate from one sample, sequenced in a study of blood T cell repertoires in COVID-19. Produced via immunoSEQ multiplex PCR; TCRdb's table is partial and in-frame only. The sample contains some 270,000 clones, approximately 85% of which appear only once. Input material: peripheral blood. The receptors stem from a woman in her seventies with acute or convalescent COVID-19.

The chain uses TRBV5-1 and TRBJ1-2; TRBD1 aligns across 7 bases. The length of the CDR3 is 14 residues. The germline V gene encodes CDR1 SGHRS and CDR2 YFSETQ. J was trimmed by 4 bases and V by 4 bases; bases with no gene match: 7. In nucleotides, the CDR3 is TGCGCCAGCAGCCCGAGACAGGGTAGCTATGGCTACACCTTC. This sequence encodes CASSPRQGSYGYTF.

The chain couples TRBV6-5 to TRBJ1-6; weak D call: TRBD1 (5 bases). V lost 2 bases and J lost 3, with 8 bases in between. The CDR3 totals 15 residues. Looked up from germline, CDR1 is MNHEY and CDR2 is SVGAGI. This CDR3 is CASSYGARYNSPLHF. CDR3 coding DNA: TGTGCCAGCAGTTACGGGGCGCGCTATAATTCACCCCTCCACTTT.

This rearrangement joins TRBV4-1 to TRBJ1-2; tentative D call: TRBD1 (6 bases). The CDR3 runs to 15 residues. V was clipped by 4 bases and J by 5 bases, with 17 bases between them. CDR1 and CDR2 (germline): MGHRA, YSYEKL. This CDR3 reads CASSPTAGAIYGYTF. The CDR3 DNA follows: TGCGCCAGCAGCCCCACGGCGGGGGCGATATATGGCTACACCTTC.

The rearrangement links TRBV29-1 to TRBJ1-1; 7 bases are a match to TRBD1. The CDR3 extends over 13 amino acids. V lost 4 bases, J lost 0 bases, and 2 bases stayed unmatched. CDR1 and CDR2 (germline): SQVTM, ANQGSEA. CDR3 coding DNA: TGCAGCGTTGGAGGGGGCTTGAACACTGAAGCTTTCTTT. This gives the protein CSVGGGLNTEAFF.

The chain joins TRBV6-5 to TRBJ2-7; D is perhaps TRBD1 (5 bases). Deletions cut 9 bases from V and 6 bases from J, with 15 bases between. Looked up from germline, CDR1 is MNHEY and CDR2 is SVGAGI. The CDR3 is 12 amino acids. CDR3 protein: CASGQGIAEQYF. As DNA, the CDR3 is TGTGCCAGTGGGCAGGGAATCGCCGAGCAGTACTTC.

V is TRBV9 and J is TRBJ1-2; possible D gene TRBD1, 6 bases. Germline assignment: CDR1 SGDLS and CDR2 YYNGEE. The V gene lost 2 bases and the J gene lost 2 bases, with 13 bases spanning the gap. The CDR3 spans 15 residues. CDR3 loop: CASSVATGTNYGYTF. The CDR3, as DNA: TGTGCCAGCAGCGTGGCCACAGGGACCAACTATGGCTACACCTTC.

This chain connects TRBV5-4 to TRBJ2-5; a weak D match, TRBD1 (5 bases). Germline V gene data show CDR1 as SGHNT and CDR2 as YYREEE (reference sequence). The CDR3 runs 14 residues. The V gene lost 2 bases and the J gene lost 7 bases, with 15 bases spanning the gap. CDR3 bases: TGTGCCAGCAGCTTCAGGGCAGAGGTTGGGACCCAGTACTTC. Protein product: CASSFRAEVGTQYF.

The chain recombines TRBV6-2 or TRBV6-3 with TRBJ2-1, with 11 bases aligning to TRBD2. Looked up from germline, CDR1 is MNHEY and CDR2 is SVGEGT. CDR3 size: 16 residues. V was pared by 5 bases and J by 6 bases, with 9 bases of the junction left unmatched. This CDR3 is CASSTYAGLAGNEQFF. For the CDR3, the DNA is TGTGCCAGCAGTACCTACGCTGGACTAGCGGGCAATGAGCAGTTCTTC.

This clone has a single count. CDR3 nucleotides: TGTGCCAGCAGTCAACGACAGGGATCCTACAATGAGCAGTTCTTC. Residues: CASSQRQGSYNEQFF. J is TRBJ2-1 and V is TRBV5-4; 7 nucleotides agree with TRBD1. With V trimmed by 5 bases and J by 1 base, 6 bases remained unmatched. CDR1 and CDR2 from the germline V gene are SGHNT and YYREEE (reference sequence). CDR3 size: 15 residues.

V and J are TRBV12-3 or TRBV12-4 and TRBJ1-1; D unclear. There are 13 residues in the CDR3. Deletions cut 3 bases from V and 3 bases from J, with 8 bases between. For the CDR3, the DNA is TGTGCCAGCAGTTTCCCCGGGGACACTGAAGCTTTCTTT. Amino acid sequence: CASSFPGDTEAFF.

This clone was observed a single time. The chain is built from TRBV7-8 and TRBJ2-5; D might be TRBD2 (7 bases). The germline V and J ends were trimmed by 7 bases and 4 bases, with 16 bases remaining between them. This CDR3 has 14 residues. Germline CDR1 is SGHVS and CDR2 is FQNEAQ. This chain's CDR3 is CASISGGEVETQYF. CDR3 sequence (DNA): TGTGCCAGCATCTCGGGGGGCGAGGTAGAGACCCAGTACTTC.